This T cell receptor beta chain comes out of a study of monozygotic twins with inflammatory bowel disease. The CDR3 consists of 16 residues. The V gene's germline CDR1 is SGHDT and CDR2 YYEEEE. TCRdb reanalyzed the 5' RACE reads and collapses them to one entry per CDR3 protein, without DNA. Recorded here are 350,000 to 550,000 distinct CDR3 sequences; the top ten clones represent 2% to 2.5%. The rearrangement uses TRBV5-6 and TRBJ1-1; lacking DNA, the TRBD1 call made by TCRdb goes unchecked. The sample consisted of blood. The TCR originated in a human donor with ulcerative colitis or Crohn's disease, or a healthy co-twin of an affected twin (not recorded which). CDR3 sequence: CASSPPSDRVGREAFF. The full variable domain, rest sourced from reference TRBV5-6 and TRBJ1-1, is DAGVTQSPTHLIKTRGQQVTLRCSPKSGHDTVSWYQQALGQGPQFIFQYYEEEERQRGNFPDRFSGHQFPNYSSELNVNALLLGDSALYLCASSPPSDRVGREAFFGQGTRLTVV.